The clone carrying this TCR beta chain was counted between two and nine times. Its matching antigen is unknown. The PCR ran on 60 Vbeta and 13 Jbeta primers. Here immunoSEQ multiplex PCR was the method, and the copy in TCRdb shows in-frame clones only, minus some. This sample has 110,000 or so clones, with 74% found just once. These data come from a study of cytomegalovirus exposure and HLA in healthy donors. Unrecorded immune exposure was likely among donors, who were nominally healthy when sampled. Study-level results: Three CMV-associated chains were confirmed in vitro to be specific for CMV antigens. Per a later analysis, HLA-associated TCR beta chains showed more clonal expansion than other, equally common TCR beta chains. It was reported that the classifier diagnosed cytomegalovirus status with high specificity and sensitivity in both the original and validation cohorts.

The CDR3 loop spans 16 amino acids. Germline V gives CDR1 LGHNA, CDR2 YNFKEQ. V lost 5 bases and J lost 5, with 22 bases in between. The rearrangement links TRBV4-2 to TRBJ2-7; possibly TRBD2 for D (7 bases). The clonotype was recovered from a woman between 50 and 59 years old in good health and CMV-seropositive. The sequencing input was PBMCs. CDR3 in DNA: TGTGCCAGCAGCACGGGGGGCTCCAACTGGGGAAACGAGCAGTACTTC. Protein: CASSTGGSNWGNEQYF.